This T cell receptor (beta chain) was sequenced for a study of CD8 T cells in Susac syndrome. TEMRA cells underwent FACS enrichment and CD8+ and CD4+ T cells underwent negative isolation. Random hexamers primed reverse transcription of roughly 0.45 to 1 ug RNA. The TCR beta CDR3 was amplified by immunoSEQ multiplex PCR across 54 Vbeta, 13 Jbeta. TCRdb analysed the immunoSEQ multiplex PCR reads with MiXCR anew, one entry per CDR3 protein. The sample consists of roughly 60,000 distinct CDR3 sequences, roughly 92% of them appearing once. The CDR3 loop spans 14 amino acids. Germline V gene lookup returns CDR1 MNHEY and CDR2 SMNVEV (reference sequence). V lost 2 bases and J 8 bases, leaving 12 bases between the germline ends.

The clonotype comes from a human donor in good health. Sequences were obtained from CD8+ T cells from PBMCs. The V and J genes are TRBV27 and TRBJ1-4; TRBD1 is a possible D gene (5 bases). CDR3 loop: CASSLRTGGEKLFF. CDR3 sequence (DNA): TGTGCCAGCAGTTTAAGAACAGGAGGAGAAAAACTGTTTTTT.